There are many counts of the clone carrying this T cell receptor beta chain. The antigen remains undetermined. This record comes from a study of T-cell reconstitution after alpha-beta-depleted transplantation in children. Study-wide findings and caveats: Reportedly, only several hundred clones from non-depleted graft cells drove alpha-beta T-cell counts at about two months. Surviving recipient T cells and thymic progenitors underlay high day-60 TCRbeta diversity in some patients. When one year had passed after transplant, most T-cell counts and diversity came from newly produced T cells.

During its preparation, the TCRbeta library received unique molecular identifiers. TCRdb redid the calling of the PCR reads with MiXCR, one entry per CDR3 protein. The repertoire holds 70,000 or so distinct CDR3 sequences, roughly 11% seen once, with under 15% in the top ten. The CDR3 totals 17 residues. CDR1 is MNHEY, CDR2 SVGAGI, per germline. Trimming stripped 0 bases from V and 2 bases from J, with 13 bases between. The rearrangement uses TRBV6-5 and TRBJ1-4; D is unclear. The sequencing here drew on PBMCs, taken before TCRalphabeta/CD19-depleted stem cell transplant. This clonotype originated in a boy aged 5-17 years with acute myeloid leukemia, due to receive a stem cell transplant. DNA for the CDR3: TGTGCCAGCAGTTACTCCGGACCCATTGGGACTAATGAAAAACTGTTTTTT. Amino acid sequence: CASSYSGPIGTNEKLFF.